These 17 T cell receptor beta chains were sequenced from one sample in a study of Ad26.COV2.S vaccination and SARS-CoV-2 variants. The method was immunoSEQ multiplex PCR; TCRdb's version includes in-frame clones alone and lacks a portion of them. The sample records 350,000 to 450,000 clones, 92% being singletons. Here the sequenced sample was peripheral blood, taken after recovery from COVID-19. The source of these receptors is a human donor who had recovered from COVID-19.

The V gene is TRBV27, the J gene TRBJ2-7; the D gene could be TRBD1 or TRBD2 (5 bases each). The CDR3 is 14 amino acids. Germline V CDR1 and CDR2: MNHEY, SMNVEV (reference sequence). Trimming shortened V by 5 bases and J by 2 bases, and 13 bases separated the two germline ends. CDR3 coding DNA: TGTGCCAGCAGTCTGGGTATGGGGGCCTACGAGCAGTACTTC. This translates into CASSLGMGAYEQYF.

The chain has TRBV6-7 and TRBJ2-7, with 9 nucleotides matching TRBD1. TRBV6-7 is an ORF, and what it does is uncertain. V dropped 2 bases and J dropped 2; count of bases not matched to a gene: 7. The CDR3 sequence is 16 residues long. The CDR3 nucleotides are TGTGCCAGCAGTTACACGAGACAGGGGGATGCCTACGAGCAGTACTTC. This codes for CASSYTRQGDAYEQYF.

J is TRBJ2-7 and V is TRBV2, with D perhaps TRBD2 (5 bases). This CDR3 contains 14 residues. Germline CDR1 SNHLY, CDR2 FYNNEI. Trimming cost V 8 bases and J 5 bases, with 19 bases left between them. In DNA, the CDR3 is TGTGCCAGCTGCGTAACTAGTCTGGTCGACGAGCAGTACTTC. The encoded protein is CASCVTSLVDEQYF.

The gene calls are TRBV12-5 and TRBJ2-7, with D tentatively TRBD2 (7 bases). This CDR3 has 15 residues. Germline CDR1 and CDR2: LGHNT and FRNRAP. Trimming took off 5 bases at V and 5 bases at J, with 19 bases between the two ends. The CDR3 loop is CASGGRGGAGDEQYF. Written as DNA, the CDR3 is TGTGCTAGTGGTGGGAGGGGTGGAGCAGGGGACGAGCAGTACTTC.

The V gene is TRBV18, the J gene TRBJ1-3; D is undetermined. CDR3 length: 14 residues. V lost 2 bases, J lost 1 base, and 6 bases lay in between. The germline CDR1 and CDR2 sequences are KGHSH and LQKENI. The CDR3 DNA sequence: TGTGCCAGCTCACCAAGGGCTTCTGGAAACACCATATATTTT. This sequence encodes CASSPRASGNTIYF.

The CDR3 sequence: CASSESLFYEQYF. As DNA, the CDR3 is TGCGCCAGCAGTGAGTCGCTATTCTACGAGCAGTACTTC. The chain combines TRBV10-2 with TRBJ2-7; the D is unclear. The ends were cut back, 0 bases at V and 3 bases at J, with 6 bases in the middle. CDR3 length: 13 amino acids. Germline V gene data show CDR1 as WSHSY and CDR2 as SAAADI.

The chain has TRBV18 and TRBJ1-1, with 7 bases fitting TRBD1. With V trimmed by 0 bases and J by 5 bases, 6 bases remained unmatched. Germline-derived CDR1 and CDR2 are KGHSH and LQKENI. The CDR3 spans 15 residues. CDR3 in DNA: TGTGCCAGCTCACCACCGGGACAGAGGGATACTGAAGCTTTCTTT. This translates into CASSPPGQRDTEAFF. Based on the CDR3 plus reference TRBV18 and TRBJ1-1, the full variable domain is NAGVMQNPRHLVRRRGQEARLRCSPMKGHSHVYWYRQLPEEGLKFMVYLQKENIIDESGMPKERFSAEFPKEGPSILRIQQVVRGDSAAYFCASSPPGQRDTEAFFGQGTRLTVV.

V and J are TRBV5-6 and TRBJ1-6; a weak D match, TRBD1 (5 bases). Germline V lookup: CDR1 SGHDT, CDR2 YYEEEE. Trimming took 5 bases from V and 3 from J, leaving 18 bases between them. CDR3 length equals 17 residues. The CDR3 region has the DNA TGTGCCAGCAGGCCCGTTCGGGACGGGCTCTATAATTCACCCCTCCACTTT. The encoded protein is CASRPVRDGLYNSPLHF. The full variable domain, with the rest looked up from reference TRBV5-6 and TRBJ1-6, is DAGVTQSPTHLIKTRGQQVTLRCSPKSGHDTVSWYQQALGQGPQFIFQYYEEEERQRGNFPDRFSGHQFPNYSSELNVNALLLGDSALYLCASRPVRDGLYNSPLHFGNGTRLTVT.

V and J are TRBV6-2 or TRBV6-3 and TRBJ2-2; D gene ambiguous. V lost 4 bases and J 5 bases, leaving 11 bases between the germline ends. Germline values: CDR1 MNHEY, CDR2 SVGEGT. The CDR3 runs 14 residues. CDR3 DNA: TGTGCCAGCAGTTCCTCGGTCGAGACCGGGGAGCTGTTTTTT. This gives the protein CASSSSVETGELFF.

The chain has TRBV11-2 and TRBJ1-1; D gene ambiguous. CDR3 length: 12 amino acids. Germline V CDR1 and CDR2: SGHAT, FQNNGV. V lost 3 bases, J lost 7 bases, and 9 bases lay in between. For the CDR3, the DNA is TGTGCCAGCAGCTTTGACGGGCGTGAAGCTTTCTTT. Amino acid sequence: CASSFDGREAFF.

The chain employs TRBV5-1 and TRBJ1-1, with D possibly being TRBD1 (5 bases). The V end was cut by 0 bases, the J end by 4 bases, with 13 bases between. The CDR3 consists of 15 residues. Germline lookup yields CDR1 SGHRS and CDR2 YFSETQ. The CDR3 DNA follows: TGCGCCAGCAGCTTGGGTGCGGCAGGGACCACTGAAGCTTTCTTT. The encoded protein is CASSLGAAGTTEAFF.

CDR3 DNA sequence: TGCGCCAGCAGCCAAGCATACGGGGGGGCAGGCACCGGGGAGCTGTTTTTT. Its translation: CASSQAYGGAGTGELFF. The chain carries TRBV4-3 and TRBJ2-2; TRBD2 matches 8 bases. The CDR3 is made up of 17 amino acids. The V and J ends lost 1 base and 4 bases, in that order; junction bases with no gene match: 8. The germline CDR1 and CDR2 sequences are LGHNA and YSLEER.

The chain employs TRBV7-9 and TRBJ2-1, with 7 bases that match TRBD2. V trimming: 2 bases; J trimming: 1 base; junction bases outside the gene matches: 5. The CDR3 spans 16 residues. Germline CDR1 SEHNR, CDR2 FQNEAQ (reference sequence). The CDR3 DNA is TGTGCCAGCAGCTTAAAACGGGGGGTATCCTACAATGAGCAGTTCTTC. Protein: CASSLKRGVSYNEQFF.

The chain carries TRBV18 and TRBJ1-1; 10 bases line up with TRBD1. Trimming at V came to 4 bases and at J to 4 bases, leaving 6 bases not matched to a gene. This CDR3 is built from 15 residues. Germline V lookup: CDR1 KGHSH, CDR2 LQKENI. The CDR3 DNA follows: TGTGCCAGCTCACAAGACAGGGGGCTGGTCACTGAAGCTTTCTTT. Its translation: CASSQDRGLVTEAFF.

The J gene is TRBJ2-5, the V gene TRBV9; 10 positions agree with TRBD2. Germline values: CDR1 SGDLS, CDR2 YYNGEE. The CDR3 totals 16 residues. V lost 2 bases and J lost 5; bases outside the gene matches: 9. The CDR3 region has the DNA TGTGCCAGCAGCGTTTCACTAGCGGGGAACGGGGAGACCCAGTACTTC. It translates to CASSVSLAGNGETQYF.

This clone was seen only once. The chain employs TRBV21-1 and TRBJ1-2; the table's D call of TRBD1 was not tested on the DNA. TRBV21-1 is given as a pseudogene. The CDR3 contains 16 residues. In nucleotides, the CDR3 is TGTGCCAGCAGCGAGTCAGGGGGGCAAGTTAACTATGGCTACACCTTC. As protein: CASSESGGQVNYGYTF.

V is TRBV4-1 and J is TRBJ2-2, with D perhaps matching TRBD1 or TRBD2 (7 bases each). Trimming took off 2 bases at V and 2 bases at J, with 15 bases between the two ends. The CDR3 totals 17 residues. Germline V CDR1 and CDR2: MGHRA, YSYEKL. The CDR3 spells CASSQRGGDSNTGELFF. Written as DNA, the CDR3 is TGCGCCAGCAGCCAACGTGGGGGGGACAGTAACACCGGGGAGCTGTTTTTT.